This TCR beta chain was recovered during a study of OX40 agonist ivuxolimab in advanced cancers. For the study in its entirety: Ivuxolimab was an agonistic, fully human IgG2 monoclonal antibody directed against OX40 (CD134), a costimulatory receptor. Intravenous ivuxolimab was administered to patients every 2 weeks at six dose levels: 0.01, 0.1, 0.3, 1.5, 3 and 10 mg/kg. Of the roughly 51 patients in dose escalation, some 20 had hepatocellular carcinoma, approximately 15 had melanoma, 9 had renal cell carcinoma and 9 had head and neck cancer. A male proportion of almost 85% and a mean age of about 60 years, ranging from 23 to 79, were recorded for the dose-escalation cohort. Prior anti-PD-1, anti-PD-L1 or anti-CTLA-4 therapy was permitted, and approximately 42% of dose-escalation patients had received checkpoint inhibitors. Partial responses occurred in three dose-escalation patients, of whom one had hepatocellular carcinoma and two had cutaneous melanoma. The point of sequencing TCRbeta in the periphery was to test whether ivuxolimab changed TCR sequence diversity and drove clonal T-cell expansion. The paper reports the monotherapy dose-escalation portion (N = 52 patients) of the phase I ivuxolimab trial.

A remark on this clone: Its specific antigen is unknown. No clone much larger than this one lies a single base away; base qualities are absent.

Spanning cysteine to phenylalanine, the CDR3 consists of 13 amino acids. Only the CDR3 portion is preserved as DNA: 39 bases, with reading frame beginning at the first base. The germline ends are 10 bases apart after V is trimmed by 5 bases and J by 4 bases. CDR1 and CDR2, per the germline V gene (reference sequence), are SEHNR and FQNEAQ. Patients with a history of autoimmune disease or receiving systemic immunosuppression were excluded from the trial. In every dose cohort, peripheral blood was drawn for TCR sequencing at baseline, cycle 4 day 1, and cycle 7 day 1. The samples were taken from a phase I, first-in-human, multicenter, open-label dose-escalation trial of ivuxolimab. The trial enrolled adults with locally advanced or metastatic head and neck squamous cell, hepatocellular, melanoma or renal cell carcinoma. Before TCR sequencing, CD4+ T cells and CD8+ T cells were sorted from peripheral blood as separate populations.

For sequencing of the TCRbeta CDR3 region, genomic DNA was extracted from the sorted cells. The immunoSEQ Assay was used to sequence the TCRbeta CDR3 regions. Drawn from immuneACCESS, this table holds only the in-frame rearrangements with V and J called that TCRdb kept. Clones are partly lost; checked studies trace under half to an unresolved V gene and leave the rest unexplained. This sample comprises some 8,900 clones, around 70% of them detected only once. The top ten hold approximately 30% of the sample. Overall study outcomes, separate from this receptor: After ivuxolimab, more expanded clones were found on average in CD8+ T cells than in CD4+ T cells. At doses from 0.1 to 3.0 mg/kg, clonal expansion was seen in both CD4+ and CD8+ blood T cells between baseline and week 6. Low levels of normalized T-cell clonal expansion were also seen in some nonresponding patients. Partial responders in the 0.1-3.0 mg/kg groups had among the lowest normalized peripheral clonal expansion, especially among CD8+ T cells. Which antigens the clonally expanded peripheral T cells were specific for was not determined.

The source is an adult with an advanced solid tumor such as melanoma, head and neck, liver or kidney cancer. The starting material was CD4+ or CD8+ T cells sorted from blood, obtained in a trial of the OX40 agonist ivuxolimab. The chain joins TRBV7-9 to TRBJ2-3; no D gene call is confident. The CDR3 corresponds to CASSPKEADTQYF. The nucleotide sequence is given as TGTGCCAGCAGCCCTAAAGAGGCAGATACGCAGTATTTT.